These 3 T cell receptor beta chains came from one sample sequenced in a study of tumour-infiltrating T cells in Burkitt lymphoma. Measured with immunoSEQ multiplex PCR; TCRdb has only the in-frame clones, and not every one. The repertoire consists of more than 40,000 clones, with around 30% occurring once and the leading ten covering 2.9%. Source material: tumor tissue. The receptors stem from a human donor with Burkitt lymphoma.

This CDR3 is CASSSGGARETQYF. The DNA of the CDR3 is TGTGCCAGCAGTTCCGGGGGGGCGCGGGAGACCCAGTACTTC. The chain joins TRBV5-6 to TRBJ2-5; 8 bases line up with TRBD2. CDR3 length: 14 amino acids. V gave up 5 bases and J gave up 5 bases; unmatched junction bases: 8. Germline-derived CDR1 and CDR2 are SGHDT and YYEEEE.

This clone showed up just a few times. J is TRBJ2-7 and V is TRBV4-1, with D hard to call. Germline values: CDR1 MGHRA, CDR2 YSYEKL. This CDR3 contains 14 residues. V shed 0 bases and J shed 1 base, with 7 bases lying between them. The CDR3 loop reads CASSQDDTSYEQYF. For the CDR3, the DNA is TGCGCCAGCAGCCAAGACGACACTTCCTACGAGCAGTACTTC.

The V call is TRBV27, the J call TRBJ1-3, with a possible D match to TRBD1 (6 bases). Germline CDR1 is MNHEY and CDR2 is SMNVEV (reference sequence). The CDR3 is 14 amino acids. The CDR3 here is CANTGSFSGNTIYF. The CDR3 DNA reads TGTGCTAATACAGGGTCCTTCTCTGGAAACACCATATATTTT.